Following are 30 T cell receptor beta chains from one sample sequenced in a study of cytomegalovirus exposure and HLA in healthy donors. Amplification used 60 Vbeta primers and 13 Jbeta primers. Some clones are missing from TCRdb's copy, which holds only in-frame ones; the method was immunoSEQ multiplex PCR. The table records 150,000 to 200,000 clones, 75% of them present only once. The sample was PBMCs. These receptors all come from a woman in her forties in good health and CMV-seropositive.

The chain recombines TRBV19 with TRBJ1-2, with TRBD1 matching over 8 bases. Trimming cost V 3 bases and J 6 bases; bases outside gene matches: 9. The CDR3 loop spans 15 amino acids. Germline V lookup: CDR1 LNHDA, CDR2 SQIVND (reference sequence). The CDR3 reads CASSISARTGHGYTF. The CDR3 coding sequence is TGTGCCAGTAGTATCTCGGCCCGGACAGGGCATGGCTACACCTTC.

The chain uses TRBV27 and TRBJ2-1; TRBD2 might be the D (6 bases). CDR1 is MNHEY and CDR2 is SMNVEV in the germline V gene (reference sequence). The V gene lost 2 bases and the J gene lost 0 bases, with 14 bases spanning the gap. The CDR3 extends over 17 amino acids. The CDR3 here is CASSLLRGIRSYNEQFF. The CDR3 DNA follows: TGTGCCAGCAGTTTACTTCGCGGGATCCGCTCCTACAATGAGCAGTTCTTC.

The V call is TRBV28, the J call TRBJ2-1; 12 nucleotides match TRBD2. The J segment lost 10 bases and the V segment lost 6 bases, leaving 10 bases of the junction unmatched. There are 15 residues in the CDR3. Germline V gene sequence: CDR1 MDHEN, CDR2 SYDVKM. The CDR3 coding sequence is TGTGCCAGCAGGCGATCTAGCGGGAGGGCTAGAGAGCAGTTCTTC. This codes for CASRRSSGRAREQFF.

The chain has TRBV5-1 and TRBJ1-1, with 7 bases matching TRBD1. J lost 5 bases, V lost 1 base, and 5 bases had no gene match. This CDR3 is 14 amino acids long. Germline CDR1 and CDR2: SGHRS and YFSETQ. The CDR3 protein is CASSLQRGQTEAFF. The CDR3, as DNA: TGCGCCAGCAGCTTGCAGAGGGGGCAAACTGAAGCTTTCTTT. The whole variable domain, remainder taken from reference TRBV5-1 and TRBJ1-1, is KAGVTQTPRYLIKTRGQQVTLSCSPISGHRSVSWYQQTPGQGLQFLFEYFSETQRNKGNFPGRFSGRQFSNSRSEMNVSTLELGDSALYLCASSLQRGQTEAFFGQGTRLTVV.

The chain uses TRBV7-2 and TRBJ2-5; TRBD2 agrees at 15 bases. Trimming took 0 bases from V and 2 from J; bases not matched to a gene: 4. Germline CDR1 and CDR2: SGHTA and FQGNSA. This CDR3 contains 18 residues. CDR3 amino acids: CASSLAKGLAGGQETQYF. The CDR3 nucleotides read TGTGCCAGCAGCTTAGCGAAGGGACTAGCGGGAGGACAAGAGACCCAGTACTTC.

The genes are TRBV7-2 and TRBJ1-2, with 9 bases lining up with TRBD1. V gave up 1 base and J gave up 4 bases; unmatched junction bases: 7. The germline gives CDR1 SGHTA, CDR2 FQGNSA. The CDR3 has 16 residues. The CDR3 coding sequence is TGTGCCAGCAGCTTAGGGGGGACAGGGACTATCTATGGCTACACCTTC. Protein product: CASSLGGTGTIYGYTF.

The V gene is TRBV28, the J gene TRBJ1-5, with 11 bases lining up with TRBD1. V trimming: 4 bases; J trimming: 6 bases; junction bases outside the gene matches: 8. This CDR3 has 16 residues. Germline CDR1 is MDHEN and CDR2 is SYDVKM. CDR3 protein: CASSSPGQGVGQPQHF. CDR3 coding DNA: TGTGCCAGCAGTTCACCGGGACAGGGGGTCGGTCAGCCCCAGCATTTT.

J is TRBJ1-1 and V is TRBV7-9; possibly TRBD1 for D (6 bases). The germline V gene encodes CDR1 SEHNR and CDR2 FQNEAQ (reference sequence). V was clipped by 2 bases and J by 7 bases, with 11 bases between them. This CDR3 has 13 residues. CDR3 region: CASSLRQDSEAFF. As DNA, the CDR3 is TGTGCCAGCAGCTTACGCCAGGACAGTGAAGCTTTCTTT.

This clone was observed once. The rearrangement joins TRBV5-1 to TRBJ2-1; 11 bases map to TRBD2. Germline V gene data show CDR1 as SGHRS and CDR2 as YFSETQ. After removal of 3 bases from V and 0 bases from J, the junction contained 5 bases not matched to a gene. This CDR3 is built from 17 residues. The CDR3 DNA sequence: TGCGCCAGCAGCTCCGGGACTAGCGGTTACTCCTACAATGAGCAGTTCTTC. This gives the protein CASSSGTSGYSYNEQFF.

Concerning this clone: One junction end disagrees with the germline gene, perhaps due to a read error. The rearrangement links TRBV7-7 to TRBJ2-5, with D tentatively TRBD1 (5 bases). Germline CDR1 reads SSHAT; CDR2 reads FNYEAQ (reference sequence). The CDR3 runs to 13 residues. The CDR3 here is CASSSGYQETQYF. CDR3 coding DNA: TGTGCTAGCAGCTCAGGGTACCAAGAGACCCAGTACTTC.

This rearrangement joins TRBV28 to TRBJ2-3, with TRBD2 identical over 8 bases. V lost 6 bases to trimming and J lost 1 base; unmatched junction nucleotides: 9. Germline values: CDR1 MDHEN, CDR2 SYDVKM. CDR3 length: 16 amino acids. CDR3 coding DNA: TGTGCCAGCAGGGATTCTGCGGGAGGTGGCACAGATACGCAGTATTTT. This gives the protein CASRDSAGGGTDTQYF.

This clone was counted a single time. This chain links TRBV6-5 with TRBJ2-7; the match to TRBD2 covers 7 bases. The CDR3 is 15 amino acids. Germline V gene sequence: CDR1 MNHEY, CDR2 SVGAGI. The trim removed 2 bases at V and 0 bases at J, leaving 4 bases unmatched. CDR3 sequence: CASSYEASGSYEQYF. The CDR3 DNA reads as TGTGCCAGCAGTTACGAGGCTAGCGGCTCCTACGAGCAGTACTTC.

The rearrangement uses TRBV2 and TRBJ2-5; tentative D call: TRBD2 (6 bases). The J call may be mistaken, given a closer DNA end match to TRBJ2-7. Germline CDR1 and CDR2: SNHLY and FYNNEI. CDR3 length: 15 residues. The CDR3 bases are TGTGCCAGCACTGCCCCGGGGGTCTCTAACTACGAGCAGTACTTC. This translates into CASTAPGVSNYEQYF.

The chain carries TRBV7-2 and TRBJ1-1; D unresolved. V was cut by 5 bases and J by 4 bases, with 11 bases left in between. Germline CDR1 reads SGHTA; CDR2 reads FQGNSA. This CDR3 spans 13 amino acids. The DNA of the CDR3 is TGTGCCAGCAGCGCCGACGAGGTCACTGAAGCTTTCTTT. The encoded protein is CASSADEVTEAFF.

The V and J genes are TRBV15 and TRBJ1-3; 8 positions match TRBD1. Germline V gene lookup returns CDR1 LNHNV and CDR2 YYDKDF (reference sequence). V dropped 5 bases and J dropped 4; count of bases not matched to a gene: 7. CDR3 length: 15 residues. CDR3: CATSGTGGRGNTIYF. Written as DNA, the CDR3 is TGTGCCACCAGCGGAACAGGGGGTCGAGGAAACACCATATATTTT.

The rearrangement uses TRBV28 and TRBJ1-2; maybe TRBD1 (5 bases). This CDR3 spans 12 amino acids. V shed 8 bases and J shed 6 bases, with 13 bases lying between them. Germline CDR1 is MDHEN and CDR2 is SYDVKM. CDR3 residues: CASGRASNGYTF. The CDR3 DNA follows: TGTGCCAGCGGCAGGGCCTCCAATGGCTACACCTTC.

The genes are TRBV2 and TRBJ2-7; D is uncertain. CDR1 and CDR2 from the germline V gene are SNHLY and FYNNEI. The CDR3 totals 11 residues. Trimming stripped 4 bases from V and 4 bases from J, with 5 bases between. The CDR3 bases are TGTGCCAGCAGTGGAGAGTACGAGCAGTACTTC. It yields the protein CASSGEYEQYF. Variable domain in full (rest from reference TRBV2 and TRBJ2-7): EPEVTQTPSHQVTQMGQEVILRCVPISNHLYFYWYRQILGQKVEFLVSFYNNEISEKSEIFDDQFSVERPDGSNFTLKIRSTKLEDSAMYFCASSGEYEQYFGPGTRLTVT.

This clone has a handful of counts. The genes are TRBV7-9 and TRBJ2-3; 7 bases agree with TRBD1. Germline CDR1 is SEHNR and CDR2 is FQNEAQ (reference sequence). With 5 bases clipped from V and 2 bases from J, the junction kept 7 bases outside the gene matches. The CDR3 is 15 amino acids. The CDR3 DNA sequence: TGTGCCAGCAGCGGACGACAGGGCGTCACAGATACGCAGTATTTT. It specifies CASSGRQGVTDTQYF.

The chain combines TRBV28 with TRBJ2-1, with 9 positions matching TRBD1. This CDR3 is built from 13 residues. J gave up 6 bases and V 7 bases, and 4 bases lay outside the gene matches. The V gene's germline CDR1 is MDHEN and CDR2 SYDVKM. CDR3 DNA sequence: TGTGCCAGCAATGGACAGGGGATCAATGAGCAGTTCTTC. Protein product: CASNGQGINEQFF.

The chain has TRBV5-4 and TRBJ2-7; D possibly corresponds to TRBD2 (6 bases). The ends were cut back, 4 bases at V and 5 bases at J, with 10 bases in the middle. This CDR3 region has 12 residues. The V gene's germline CDR1 is SGHNT and CDR2 YYREEE (reference sequence). CDR3 in amino acids: CASSPRRDEQYF. DNA of the CDR3: TGTGCCAGCAGCCCCAGGAGGGACGAGCAGTACTTC.

The chain has TRBV6-4 and TRBJ2-5; no clear D. The ends were cut back, 6 bases at V and 1 base at J, with 12 bases in the middle. Germline assignment: CDR1 MRHNA and CDR2 SNTAGT. The CDR3 is made up of 14 amino acids. CDR3 DNA sequence: TGTGCCAGCAGCCAACAAGCAGGCCAAGAGACCCAGTACTTC. The encoded protein is CASSQQAGQETQYF.

This clone has a handful of counts. V is TRBV29-1 and J is TRBJ2-1; D unresolved. Germline assignment: CDR1 SQVTM and CDR2 ANQGSEA. CDR3 size: 12 residues. V lost 6 bases to trimming and J lost 6 bases, with 12 bases between them. The CDR3 nucleotides are TGCAGCGTAGACCTAGGTTTCAATGAGCAGTTCTTC. It encodes CSVDLGFNEQFF.

This rearrangement joins TRBV18 to TRBJ1-1; D is undetermined. The V and J ends lost 0 bases and 0 bases respectively, with 8 bases between them. Germline V gene sequence: CDR1 KGHSH, CDR2 LQKENI. CDR3 size: 15 residues. The CDR3 DNA is TGTGCCAGCTCACCACCGGCAGCGATGAACACTGAAGCTTTCTTT. Residues: CASSPPAAMNTEAFF.

The chain links TRBV2 to TRBJ2-6; D is unresolved. The CDR3 extends over 16 amino acids. Germline lookup yields CDR1 SNHLY and CDR2 FYNNEI. Trimming pared 8 bases from V and 2 bases from J, leaving 16 bases between. The CDR3 region is CASGGRVGTGANVLTF. The CDR3, as DNA: TGTGCCAGCGGTGGACGAGTGGGCACTGGGGCCAACGTCCTGACTTTC.

This chain joins TRBV27 and TRBJ2-1, with 9 bases aligning to TRBD2. Germline lookup yields CDR1 MNHEY and CDR2 SMNVEV (reference sequence). The CDR3 runs 17 residues. The trim removed 0 bases at V and 2 bases at J, leaving 5 bases unmatched. CDR3 sequence (DNA): TGTGCCAGCAGTTTATCTCGGGCGGGAGGGGCCTACAATGAGCAGTTCTTC. Translated: CASSLSRAGGAYNEQFF.

The rearrangement joins TRBV28 to TRBJ1-2; D gene uncertain. Germline CDR1 reads MDHEN; CDR2 reads SYDVKM. Deletions cut 5 bases from V and 8 bases from J, with 15 bases between. The length of the CDR3 is 13 residues. CDR3 sequence: CASSPQDGSGYTF. In nucleotides, the CDR3 is TGTGCCAGCAGTCCCCAGGATGGGTCGGGCTACACCTTC.

This chain uses TRBV7-8 with TRBJ2-6; D gene uncertain. Germline CDR1 SGHVS, CDR2 FQNEAQ. Trimming cost V 0 bases and J 0 bases, with 6 bases left between them. This CDR3 region has 16 residues. CDR3 sequence reads: CASSLAVSSGANVLTF. The CDR3 nucleotides read TGTGCCAGCAGCTTAGCGGTGAGCTCTGGGGCCAACGTCCTGACTTTC.

V usage is TRBV4-1 and J usage is TRBJ2-7; 9 bases fit TRBD2. Germline V gives CDR1 MGHRA, CDR2 YSYEKL. The CDR3 contains 17 residues. V lost 0 bases, J lost 1 base, and 7 bases stayed unmatched. As DNA, the CDR3 is TGCGCCAGCAGCCAAGATGGGGCTAGCGGGATTTCCTACGAGCAGTACTTC. This translates into CASSQDGASGISYEQYF.

V gene TRBV19 combines with J gene TRBJ2-2, with D hard to call. This CDR3 has 14 amino acids. The V end lost 5 bases, the J end lost 1 base, and 8 bases lay between the germline ends. Germline V gene lookup returns CDR1 LNHDA and CDR2 SQIVND (reference sequence). The CDR3: CASSFQMNTGELFF. In DNA form, the CDR3 reads TGTGCCAGTAGTTTTCAGATGAACACCGGGGAGCTGTTTTTT. The full variable domain, in which reference TRBV19 and TRBJ2-2 provide the parts outside the CDR3, is DGGITQSPKYLFRKEGQNVTLSCEQNLNHDAMYWYRQDPGQGLRLIYYSQIVNDFQKGDIAEGYSVSREKKESFPLTVTSAQKNPTAFYLCASSFQMNTGELFFGEGSRLTVL.

The chain employs TRBV11-2 and TRBJ1-2, with D perhaps TRBD1 (6 bases). V lost 0 bases to trimming and J lost 6 bases, with 8 bases between them. Germline CDR1 SGHAT, CDR2 FQNNGV. This CDR3 is 13 amino acids long. CDR3 nucleotides: TGTGCCAGCAGCTTAGACAGGGGTGATGGCTACACCTTC. Residues: CASSLDRGDGYTF.